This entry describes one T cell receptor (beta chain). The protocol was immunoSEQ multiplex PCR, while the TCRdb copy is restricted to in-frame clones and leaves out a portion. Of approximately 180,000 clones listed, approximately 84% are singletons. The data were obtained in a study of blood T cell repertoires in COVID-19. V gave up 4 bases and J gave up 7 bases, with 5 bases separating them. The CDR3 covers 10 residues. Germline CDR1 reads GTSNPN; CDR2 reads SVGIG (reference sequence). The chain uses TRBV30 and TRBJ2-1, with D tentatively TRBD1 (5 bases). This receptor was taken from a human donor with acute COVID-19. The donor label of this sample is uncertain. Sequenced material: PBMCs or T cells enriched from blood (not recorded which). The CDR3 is CAWTGNEQFF. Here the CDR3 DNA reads TGTGCCTGGACAGGGAATGAGCAGTTCTTC.